This T cell receptor (beta chain) was documented in a study of identical twins. MiXCR, run by TCRdb on the 5' RACE reads, gives a single entry per CDR3 protein. This sample yields some 790,000 distinct CDR3 sequences, of which 18% are seen a single time; around 14% belongs to the top ten. V dropped 4 bases and J dropped 5; count of bases not matched to a gene: 9. The CDR3 runs 15 residues. Germline V gives CDR1 MDHEN, CDR2 SYDVKM. These data also formed part of another study, on T cells expressing NK-cell markers.

The gene calls are TRBV28 and TRBJ2-5, with 8 nucleotides matching TRBD2. The TCR sequence derives from a woman aged 18-29 years in good health. Sequencing was carried out using PBMCs. Here the CDR3 reads CASSYGAGVGETQYF. CDR3 coding DNA: TGTGCCAGCAGTTATGGAGCGGGGGTAGGGGAGACCCAGTACTTC.